This TCR beta chain was identified in a study of STAT5B mutations in CD4+ large granular lymphocyte leukemia. Sequencing was at survey level. Profiling relied on immunoSEQ multiplex PCR, and the TCRdb table lists in-frame clones only, not all of them. The sample consists of roughly 30,000 clones, around four fifths of them appearing once. This CDR3 is built from 18 residues. Germline assignment: CDR1 KGHSH and CDR2 LQKENI. The trim removed 4 bases at V and 5 bases at J, leaving 16 bases unmatched. Sequences were obtained from CD4+ T cells from blood buffy coats. This chain uses TRBV18 with TRBJ2-7; TRBD1 matches at 11 bases. The TCR was taken from a human donor in good health. CDR3 coding DNA: TGTGCCAGCTCACTTAAAAGCCCCGGACAGGGGGCCGGAAACGAGCAGTACTTC. Translating it yields CASSLKSPGQGAGNEQYF.